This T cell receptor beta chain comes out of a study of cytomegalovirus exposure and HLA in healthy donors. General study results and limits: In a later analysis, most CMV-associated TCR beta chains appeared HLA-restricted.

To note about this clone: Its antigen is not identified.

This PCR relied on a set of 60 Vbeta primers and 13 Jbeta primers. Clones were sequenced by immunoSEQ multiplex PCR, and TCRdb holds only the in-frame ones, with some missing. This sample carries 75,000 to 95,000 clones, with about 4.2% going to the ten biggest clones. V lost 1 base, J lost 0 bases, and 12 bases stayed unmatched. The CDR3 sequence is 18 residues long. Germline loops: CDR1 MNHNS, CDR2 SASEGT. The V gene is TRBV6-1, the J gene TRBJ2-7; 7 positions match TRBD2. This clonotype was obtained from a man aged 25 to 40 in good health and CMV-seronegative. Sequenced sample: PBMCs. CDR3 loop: CASSEVVRGGGGSYEQYF. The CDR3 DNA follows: TGTGCCAGCAGTGAAGTGGTTAGGGGTGGGGGGGGCTCCTACGAGCAGTACTTC.